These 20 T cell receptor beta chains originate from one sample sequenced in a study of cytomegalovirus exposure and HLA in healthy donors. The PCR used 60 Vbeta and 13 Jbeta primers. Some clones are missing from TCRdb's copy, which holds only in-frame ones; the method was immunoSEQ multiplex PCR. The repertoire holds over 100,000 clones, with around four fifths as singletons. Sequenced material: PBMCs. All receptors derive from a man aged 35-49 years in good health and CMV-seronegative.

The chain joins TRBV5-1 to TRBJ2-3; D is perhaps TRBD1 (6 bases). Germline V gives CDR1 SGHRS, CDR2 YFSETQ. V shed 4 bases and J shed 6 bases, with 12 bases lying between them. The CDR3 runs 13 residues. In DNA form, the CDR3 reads TGCGCCAGCAGCCCTTACAGGGTGGATACGCAGTATTTT. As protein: CASSPYRVDTQYF.

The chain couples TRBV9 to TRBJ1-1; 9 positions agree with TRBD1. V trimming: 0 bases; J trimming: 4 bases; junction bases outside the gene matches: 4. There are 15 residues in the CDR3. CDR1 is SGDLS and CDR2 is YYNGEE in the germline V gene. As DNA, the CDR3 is TGTGCCAGCAGCGTAGCCACAGGGGGCGGCACTGAAGCTTTCTTT. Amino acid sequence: CASSVATGGGTEAFF. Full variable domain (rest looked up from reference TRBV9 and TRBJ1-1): DSGVTQTPKHLITATGQRVTLRCSPRSGDLSVYWYQQSLDQGLQFLIQYYNGEERAKGNILERFSAQQFPDLHSELNLSSLELGDSALYFCASSVATGGGTEAFFGQGTRLTVV.

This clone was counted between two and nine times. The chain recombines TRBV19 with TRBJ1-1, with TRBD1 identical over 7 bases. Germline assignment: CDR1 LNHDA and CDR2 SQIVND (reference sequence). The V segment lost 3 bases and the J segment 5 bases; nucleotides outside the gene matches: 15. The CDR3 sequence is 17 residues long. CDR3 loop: CASSITFDREDITEAFF. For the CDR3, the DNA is TGTGCCAGTAGTATTACGTTTGACAGGGAAGATATAACTGAAGCTTTCTTT.

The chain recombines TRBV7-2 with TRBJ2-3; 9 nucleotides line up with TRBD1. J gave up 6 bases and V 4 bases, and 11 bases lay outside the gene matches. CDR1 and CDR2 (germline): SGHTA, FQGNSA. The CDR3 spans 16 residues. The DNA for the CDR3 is TGTGCCAGCAGCTCGCAGGCCGGGACAGGGTGGGATACGCAGTATTTT. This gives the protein CASSSQAGTGWDTQYF. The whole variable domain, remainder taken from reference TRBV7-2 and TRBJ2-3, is GAGVSQSPSNKVTEKGKDVELRCDPISGHTALYWYRQSLGQGLEFLIYFQGNSAPDKSGLPSDRFSAERTGGSVSTLTIQRTQQEDSAVYLCASSSQAGTGWDTQYFGPGTRLTVL.

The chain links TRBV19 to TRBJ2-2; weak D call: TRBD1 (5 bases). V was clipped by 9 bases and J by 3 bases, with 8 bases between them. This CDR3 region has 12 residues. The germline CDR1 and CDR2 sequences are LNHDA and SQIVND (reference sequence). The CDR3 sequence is CASRQYTGELFF. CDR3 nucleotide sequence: TGTGCCAGCAGACAGTACACCGGGGAGCTGTTTTTT. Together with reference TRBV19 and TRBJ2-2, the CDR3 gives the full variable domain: DGGITQSPKYLFRKEGQNVTLSCEQNLNHDAMYWYRQDPGQGLRLIYYSQIVNDFQKGDIAEGYSVSREKKESFPLTVTSAQKNPTAFYLCASRQYTGELFFGEGSRLTVL.

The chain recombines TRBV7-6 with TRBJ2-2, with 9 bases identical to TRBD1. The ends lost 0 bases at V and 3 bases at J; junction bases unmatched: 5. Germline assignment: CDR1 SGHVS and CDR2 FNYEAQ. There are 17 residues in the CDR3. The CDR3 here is CASSLARGQGYTGELFF. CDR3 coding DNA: TGTGCCAGCAGCTTAGCGCGAGGACAGGGGTACACCGGGGAGCTGTTTTTT.

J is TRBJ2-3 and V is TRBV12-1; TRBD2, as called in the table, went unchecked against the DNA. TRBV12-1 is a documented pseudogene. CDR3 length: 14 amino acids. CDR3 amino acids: CASSTSVLTDTQYF. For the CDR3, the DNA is TGTGCCAGCAGTACTAGCGTTCTCACAGATACGCAGTATTTT.

Written as DNA, the CDR3 is TGTGCCAGCAGAGCCGGGACTAGAAGCTACGAGCAGTACTTC. Protein product: CASRAGTRSYEQYF. This chain uses TRBV11-2 with TRBJ2-7; 8 positions match TRBD2. The germline V gene has CDR1 SGHAT and CDR2 FQNNGV. The ends lost 6 bases at V and 3 bases at J; junction bases unmatched: 7. This CDR3 region has 14 residues.

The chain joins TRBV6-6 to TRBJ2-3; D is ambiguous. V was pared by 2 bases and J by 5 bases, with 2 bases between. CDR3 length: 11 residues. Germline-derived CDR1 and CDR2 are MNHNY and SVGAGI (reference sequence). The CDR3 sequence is CASSYQDTQYF. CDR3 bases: TGTGCCAGCAGTTACCAAGATACGCAGTATTTT.

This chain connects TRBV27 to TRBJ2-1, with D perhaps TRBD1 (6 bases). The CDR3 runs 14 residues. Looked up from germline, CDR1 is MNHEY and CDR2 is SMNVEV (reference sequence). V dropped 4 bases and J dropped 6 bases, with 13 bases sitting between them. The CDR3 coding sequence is TGTGCCAGCAGTTCTCTAGAACAGGGCAATGAGCAGTTCTTC. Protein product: CASSSLEQGNEQFF.

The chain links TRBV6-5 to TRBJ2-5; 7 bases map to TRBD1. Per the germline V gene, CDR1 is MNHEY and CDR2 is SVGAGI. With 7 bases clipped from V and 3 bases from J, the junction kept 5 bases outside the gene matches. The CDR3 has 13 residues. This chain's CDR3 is CASTGQREETQYF. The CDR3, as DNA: TGTGCCAGCACGGGACAGCGAGAAGAGACCCAGTACTTC.

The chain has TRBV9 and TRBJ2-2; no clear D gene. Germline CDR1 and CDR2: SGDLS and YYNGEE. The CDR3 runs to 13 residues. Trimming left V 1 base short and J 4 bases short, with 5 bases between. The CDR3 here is CASSVSFTGELFF. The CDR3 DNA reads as TGTGCCAGCAGCGTATCTTTCACCGGGGAGCTGTTTTTT.

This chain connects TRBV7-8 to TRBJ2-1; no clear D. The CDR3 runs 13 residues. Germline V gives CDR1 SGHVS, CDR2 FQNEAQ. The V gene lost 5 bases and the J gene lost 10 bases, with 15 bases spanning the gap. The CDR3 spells CASSADPAREQFF. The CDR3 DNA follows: TGTGCCAGCAGCGCCGATCCGGCGAGGGAGCAGTTCTTC.

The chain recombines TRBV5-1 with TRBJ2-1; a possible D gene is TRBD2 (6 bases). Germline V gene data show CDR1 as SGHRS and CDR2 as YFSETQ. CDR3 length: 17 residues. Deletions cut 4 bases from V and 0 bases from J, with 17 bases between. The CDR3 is CASSGAGTSTSYNEQFF. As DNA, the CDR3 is TGCGCCAGCAGCGGCGCCGGGACTTCCACCTCCTACAATGAGCAGTTCTTC. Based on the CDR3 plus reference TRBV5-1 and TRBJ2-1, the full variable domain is KAGVTQTPRYLIKTRGQQVTLSCSPISGHRSVSWYQQTPGQGLQFLFEYFSETQRNKGNFPGRFSGRQFSNSRSEMNVSTLELGDSALYLCASSGAGTSTSYNEQFFGPGTRLTVL.

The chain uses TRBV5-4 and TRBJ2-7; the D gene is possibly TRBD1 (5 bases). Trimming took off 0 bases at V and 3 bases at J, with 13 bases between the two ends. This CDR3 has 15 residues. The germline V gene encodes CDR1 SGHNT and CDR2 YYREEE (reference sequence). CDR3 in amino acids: CASSLAPRQGYEQYF. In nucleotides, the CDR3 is TGTGCCAGCAGCTTGGCGCCCCGGCAGGGCTACGAGCAGTACTTC.

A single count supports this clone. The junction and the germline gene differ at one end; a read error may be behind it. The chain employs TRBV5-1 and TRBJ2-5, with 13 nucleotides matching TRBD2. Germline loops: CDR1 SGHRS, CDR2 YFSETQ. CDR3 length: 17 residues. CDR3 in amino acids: CASSLDPGLAGVEAQYF. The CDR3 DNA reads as TGCGCCAGCAGCCTTGATCCTGGACTAGCGGGAGTAGAGGCCCAGTACTTC.

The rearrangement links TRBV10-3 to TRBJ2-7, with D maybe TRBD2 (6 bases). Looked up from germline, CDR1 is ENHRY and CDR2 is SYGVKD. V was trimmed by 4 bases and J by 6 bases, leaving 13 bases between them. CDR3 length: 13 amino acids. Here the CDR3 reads CAISGGVGSEQYF. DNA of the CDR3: TGTGCCATCAGTGGCGGGGTGGGCTCCGAGCAGTACTTC.

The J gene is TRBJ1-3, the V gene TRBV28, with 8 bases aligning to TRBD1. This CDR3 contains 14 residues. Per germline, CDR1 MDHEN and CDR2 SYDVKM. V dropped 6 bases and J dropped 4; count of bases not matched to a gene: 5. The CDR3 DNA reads TGTGCCAGCAGACAGGACAGGGACGGAAACACCATATATTTT. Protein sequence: CASRQDRDGNTIYF. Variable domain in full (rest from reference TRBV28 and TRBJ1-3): DVKVTQSSRYLVKRTGEKVFLECVQDMDHENMFWYRQDPGLGLRLIYFSYDVKMKEKGDIPEGYSVSREKKERFSLILESASTNQTSMYLCASRQDRDGNTIYFGEGSWLTVV.

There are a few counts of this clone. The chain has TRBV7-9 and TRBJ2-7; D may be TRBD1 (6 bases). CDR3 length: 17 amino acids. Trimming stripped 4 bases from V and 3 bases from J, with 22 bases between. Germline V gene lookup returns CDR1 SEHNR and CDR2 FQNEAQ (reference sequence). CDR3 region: CASSSTGFSLYYYEQYF. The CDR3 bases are TGTGCCAGCAGCTCTACAGGGTTCTCCCTCTACTACTACGAGCAGTACTTC.

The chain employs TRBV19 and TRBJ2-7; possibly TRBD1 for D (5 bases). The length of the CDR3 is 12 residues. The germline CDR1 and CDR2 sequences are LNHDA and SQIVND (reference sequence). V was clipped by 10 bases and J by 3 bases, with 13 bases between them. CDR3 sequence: CATTDSFYEQYF. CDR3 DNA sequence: TGTGCCACTACCGACAGCTTCTACGAGCAGTACTTC.